This T cell receptor (beta chain) was observed in a study of CD8 T cells in Susac syndrome. As regards this clonotype: The antigen is undetermined.

General observations from the study: Susac-specific public clones were found in total CD8+ and CD8+ TEMRA repertoires, numbering approximately 16 and five, respectively.

Negative magnetic isolation gave CD8+ and CD4+ cells; FACS enriched CD8+ TEMRA. With random hexamers, reverse transcription was performed on about 0.45 to 1 ug of RNA. By means of immunoSEQ multiplex PCR, TCR beta CDR3 spanning 54 Vbeta and 13 Jbeta underwent amplification. TCRdb re-called the immunoSEQ multiplex PCR reads with MiXCR, one entry per CDR3 protein. The table lists around 80,000 distinct CDR3 sequences, under 95% of them singletons. The germline gives CDR1 SGHNT, CDR2 YYREEE (reference sequence). The CDR3 is made up of 15 amino acids. V was pared by 2 bases and J by 3 bases, with 15 bases between.

This TCR derives from a human donor with Susac syndrome. Sequencing was carried out using CD8+ T cells from PBMCs. V usage is TRBV5-4 and J usage is TRBJ2-7; the D gene is possibly TRBD2 (6 bases). Here the CDR3 DNA reads TGTGCCAGCAGCTTTTTTGGCGGGGTAAACTACGAGCAGTACTTC. It encodes CASSFFGGVNYEQYF.